These 3 T cell receptor beta chains were sequenced from one sample in a study of control samples from healthy donors and cancer patients. Data came from immunoSEQ multiplex PCR; TCRdb stores just in-frame clones and leaves some out. The data contain 90,000 to 100,000 clones, 79% of them singletons. The source material was blood. Receptor source: a woman in her 30s in good health.

CDR3 bases: TGTGCCAGCAGAGTAGAGTACGAGCAGTACTTC. Translating gives CASRVEYEQYF. This chain links TRBV6-5 with TRBJ2-7; D gene unclear. Per germline, CDR1 MNHEY and CDR2 SVGAGI. The CDR3 spans 11 residues. V was trimmed by 6 bases and J by 4 bases, leaving 7 bases between them.

The J gene is TRBJ1-1, the V gene TRBV29-1; perhaps TRBD1 as D (5 bases). The CDR3 has 18 amino acids. The V gene lost 3 bases and the J gene lost 1 base, with 24 bases spanning the gap. CDR1 is SQVTM and CDR2 is ANQGSEA in the germline V gene. The CDR3, as DNA: TGCAGCGTTGAGAGTAGGCGGGGGATTGGATTTCGGAACACTGAAGCTTTCTTT. This gives the protein CSVESRRGIGFRNTEAFF. Together with reference TRBV29-1 and TRBJ1-1, the CDR3 gives the full variable domain: SAVISQKPSRDICQRGTSLTIQCQVDSQVTMMFWYRQQPGQSLTLIATANQGSEATYESGFVIDKFPISRPNLTFSTLTVSNMSPEDSSIYLCSVESRRGIGFRNTEAFFGQGTRLTVV.

In this sample, this clone turned up a few times. The CDR3, as DNA: TGTGCCAGCAGTTTAAGACACCCCACCTTC. Amino acids: CASSLRHPTF. This chain joins TRBV12-3 or TRBV12-4 and TRBJ1-2; D gene ambiguous. V lost 2 bases and J lost 13, with 8 bases in between. The CDR3 covers 10 residues.